A selection of T cell receptor beta chains follows, all from one sample in a study of T cells after yellow fever vaccination. From the 5' RACE reads, TCRdb called clonotypes with MiXCR, one entry per CDR3 protein. The sample contains 450,000 to 600,000 distinct CDR3 sequences, less than 15% of which appear only once. Source: PBMCs, taken on the day of the yellow fever booster vaccination. The receptors here all came from a young man who received the YFV17D yellow fever vaccine. Each CDR3 is given with its conserved first and last residue. Fields, in order: clone size, D gene, J gene, V gene, CDR3 DNA, CDR3 protein. A D gene is named only where the DNA matches it firmly. Only part of the rows carry a size: once, few, many, or a class if the clone is expanded.

>-|-|TRBJ1-1|TRBV6-4
TGTGCCAGCAGTGCGACCCAGGGGAACACTGAAGCTTTCTTT
CASSATQGNTEAFF
>-|TRBD1|TRBJ2-5|TRBV6-1
TGTGCCAGCGTACAGGGGGCCAACCAAGAGACCCAGTACTTC
CASVQGANQETQYF
>-|TRBD1|TRBJ1-2|TRBV19
TGTGCCAGTAGCCCGCCGGGGACAGGGATCTATGGCTACACCTTC
CASSPPGTGIYGYTF
>-|TRBD1|TRBJ2-7|TRBV14
TGTGCCAGCAGCCAAGATTTATACAGGGGATTTATCTACGAGCAGTACTTC
CASSQDLYRGFIYEQYF
>few|TRBD2|TRBJ2-1|TRBV6-2/TRBV6-3
TGTGCCAGCAGCCCCTTTTCGGGGGGGGAGCAGTTCTTC
CASSPFSGGEQFF
>-|-|TRBJ2-1|TRBV7-3
TGTGCCAGCAGCTTATTAGGAGGAGGAAATGAGCAGTTCTTC
CASSLLGGGNEQFF
>-|-|TRBJ2-7|TRBV28
TGTGCCAGCAGTTTTCGGGCGTCCGAATATCGTGGGCAGTACTTC
CASSFRASEYRGQYF
>many|-|TRBJ1-5|TRBV20-1
TGCAGTGCGGGGCGGGACATCACTTTTCTTCAGCATTTT
CSAGRDITFLQHF
>-|TRBD1|TRBJ1-5|TRBV28
TGTGCCAGCAGGACAGGGGGCTTTGGACAGCCCCAGCATTTT
CASRTGGFGQPQHF
>-|-|TRBJ1-5|TRBV20-1
TGCAGTGCTAGAGGTTACGGACACCGTGTGGGATATAGCAATCAGCCCCAGCATTTT
CSARGYGHRVGYSNQPQHF
>many|TRBD1|TRBJ2-7|TRBV27
TGTGCCAGCAGTACCCGGGACAGGGGGTCTTACGAGCAGTACTTC
CASSTRDRGSYEQYF
>-|TRBD2|TRBJ2-1|TRBV12-3/TRBV12-4
TGTGCCAGCAGTTTCTCGCGGGAGGGCGTCTATGAGCAGTTCTTC
CASSFSREGVYEQFF
>few|-|TRBJ2-1|TRBV28
TGTGCCAGCAGTTTAGGGGCGCGCCCCTACAATGAGCAGTTCTTC
CASSLGARPYNEQFF
>-|-|TRBJ2-2|TRBV15
TGTGCCACCAGCTCCGACAGAAAAGCCGGGGAGCTGTTTTTT
CATSSDRKAGELFF
>many|-|TRBJ2-4|TRBV5-4
TGTGCCAGCAGCAACCAGGGGTTAAACATTCAGTACTTC
CASSNQGLNIQYF